In its sample, the clone carrying this T cell receptor beta chain was seen a few times. TCRdb itself ran the RT-PCR reads through MiXCR, one entry per CDR3 protein. The sample carries about 680,000 distinct CDR3 sequences, approximately 15% recorded once. Trimming stripped 4 bases from V and 6 bases from J, with 18 bases between. Germline V gene lookup returns CDR1 SGHRS and CDR2 YFSETQ. This CDR3 region has 15 residues. V is TRBV5-1 and J is TRBJ2-3; D may be TRBD1 or TRBD2 (6 bases each). This clonotype was obtained from a female donor in good health, serving as a healthy control. The sample taken for sequencing was memory CD4+ T cells from blood. CDR3 protein: CASSPGTREADTQYF. CDR3 nucleotides: TGCGCCAGCAGCCCTGGGACAAGGGAGGCGGATACGCAGTATTTT.